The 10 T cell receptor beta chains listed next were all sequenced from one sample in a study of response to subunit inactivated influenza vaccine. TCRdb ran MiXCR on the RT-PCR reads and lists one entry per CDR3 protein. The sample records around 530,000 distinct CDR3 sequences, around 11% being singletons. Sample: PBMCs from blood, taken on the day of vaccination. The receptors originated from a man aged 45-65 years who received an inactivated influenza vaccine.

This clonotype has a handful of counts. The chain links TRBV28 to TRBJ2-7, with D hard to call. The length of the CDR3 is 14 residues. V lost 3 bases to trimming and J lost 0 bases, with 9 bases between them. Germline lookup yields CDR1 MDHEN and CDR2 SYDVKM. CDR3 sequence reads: CASSLNVGSYEQYF. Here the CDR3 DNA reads TGTGCCAGCAGTTTGAACGTTGGCTCCTACGAGCAGTACTTC.

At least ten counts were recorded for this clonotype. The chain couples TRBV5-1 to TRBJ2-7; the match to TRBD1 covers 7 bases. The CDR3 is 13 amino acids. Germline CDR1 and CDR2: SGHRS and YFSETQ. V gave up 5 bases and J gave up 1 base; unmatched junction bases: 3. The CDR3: CASSPDRSYEQYF. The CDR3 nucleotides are TGCGCCAGCAGTCCGGACAGGTCCTACGAGCAGTACTTC.

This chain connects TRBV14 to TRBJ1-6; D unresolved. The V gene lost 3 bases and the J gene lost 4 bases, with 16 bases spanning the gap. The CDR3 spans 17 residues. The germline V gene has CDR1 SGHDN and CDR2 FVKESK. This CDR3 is CASSHLTSNSYNSPLHF. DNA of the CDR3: TGTGCCAGCAGCCACCTTACGAGCAACTCATATAATTCACCCCTCCACTTT. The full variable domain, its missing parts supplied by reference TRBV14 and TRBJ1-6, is EAGVTQFPSHSVIEKGQTVTLRCDPISGHDNLYWYRRVMGKEIKFLLHFVKESKQDESGMPNNRFLAERTGGTYSTLKVQPAELEDSGVYFCASSHLTSNSYNSPLHFGNGTRLTVT.

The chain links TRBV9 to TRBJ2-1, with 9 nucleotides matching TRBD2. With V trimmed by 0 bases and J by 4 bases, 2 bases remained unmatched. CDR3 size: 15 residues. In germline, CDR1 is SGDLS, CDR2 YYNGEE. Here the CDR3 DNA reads TGTGCCAGCAGCGTAGGACTAGCGGCATACAATGAGCAGTTCTTC. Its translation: CASSVGLAAYNEQFF.

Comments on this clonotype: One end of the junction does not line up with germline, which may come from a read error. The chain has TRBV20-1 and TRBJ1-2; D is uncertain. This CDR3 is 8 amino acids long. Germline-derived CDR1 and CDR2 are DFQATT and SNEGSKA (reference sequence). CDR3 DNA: TGCAGTGCTAGGGACGGCTCCTTC. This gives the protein CSARDGSF.

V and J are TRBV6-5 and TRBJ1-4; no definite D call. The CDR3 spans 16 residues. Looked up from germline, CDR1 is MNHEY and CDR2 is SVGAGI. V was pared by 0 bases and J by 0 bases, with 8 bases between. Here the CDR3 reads CASSYSGPSTNEKLFF. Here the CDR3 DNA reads TGTGCCAGCAGTTACTCAGGGCCCTCAACTAATGAAAAACTGTTTTTT.

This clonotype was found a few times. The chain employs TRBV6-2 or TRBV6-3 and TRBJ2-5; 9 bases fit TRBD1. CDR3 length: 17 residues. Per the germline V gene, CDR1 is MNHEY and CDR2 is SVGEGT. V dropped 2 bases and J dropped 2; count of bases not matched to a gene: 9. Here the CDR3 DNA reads TGTGCCAGCAGTTACCTCCTGGACAGGGGAACTCAAGAGACCCAGTACTTC. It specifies CASSYLLDRGTQETQYF.

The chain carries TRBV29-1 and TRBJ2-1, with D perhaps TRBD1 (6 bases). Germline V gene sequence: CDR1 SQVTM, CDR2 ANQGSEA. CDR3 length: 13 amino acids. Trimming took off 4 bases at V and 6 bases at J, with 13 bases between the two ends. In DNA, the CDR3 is TGCAGCGTTGCGCCCAGGGGACGCAATGAGCAGTTCTTC. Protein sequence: CSVAPRGRNEQFF.

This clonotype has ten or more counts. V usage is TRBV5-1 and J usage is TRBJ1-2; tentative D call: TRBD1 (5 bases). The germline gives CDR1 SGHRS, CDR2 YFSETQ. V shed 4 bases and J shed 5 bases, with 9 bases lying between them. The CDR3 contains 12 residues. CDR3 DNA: TGCGCCAGCAGCCCAGACAGTTATGGCTACACCTTC. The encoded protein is CASSPDSYGYTF.

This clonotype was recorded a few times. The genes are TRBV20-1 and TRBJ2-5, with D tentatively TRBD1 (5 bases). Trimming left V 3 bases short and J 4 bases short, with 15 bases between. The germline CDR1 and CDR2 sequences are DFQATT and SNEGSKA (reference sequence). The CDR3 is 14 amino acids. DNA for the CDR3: TGCAGTGCTAGGGCTGCAGTGGGGCGAGAGACCCAGTACTTC. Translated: CSARAAVGRETQYF.